A selection of T cell receptor beta chains follows, all from one sample in a study of patients and donors after allogeneic stem cell transplantation. One entry per CDR3 protein results from TCRdb running MiXCR on the RT-PCR reads. The repertoire includes 30,000 to 35,000 distinct CDR3 sequences, over 6.5% of them detected once, and roughly a third sits in the top ten. Input material: blood, either unsorted or a sorted T cell fraction (not recorded which). Receptors were obtained from a human donor who was either an allogeneic HSCT recipient or a stem cell or donor lymphocyte infusion donor (not recorded which). It is not recorded whose cells these are; they may come from a transplant donor. The CDR3 runs from the conserved cysteine through the conserved F or W. Each record gives: J gene, clone size, V gene, D gene, CDR3 DNA, CDR3 protein. D genes are given only for firm matches. Clone sizes are given selectively: once, few, many, or a class where the clone is expanded.

j_call: TRBJ1-5
clone_size: many
v_call: TRBV7-9
d_call: NA
cdr3_nt: TGTGCCAGCAGCGCCGTGGGGGTAGGTCAGCCCCAGCATTTT
cdr3_aa: CASSAVGVGQPQHF

j_call: TRBJ2-1
clone_size: many
v_call: TRBV10-3
d_call: NA
cdr3_nt: TGTGCCATCAGTGAGTCAGCTAGCGCCACTTCCTACAATGAGCAGTTCTTC
cdr3_aa: CAISESASATSYNEQFF

j_call: TRBJ1-2
clone_size: many
v_call: TRBV7-2
d_call: TRBD1
cdr3_nt: TGTGCCAGCCGGGAGACAGGGACCTATGGCTACACCTTC
cdr3_aa: CASRETGTYGYTF

j_call: TRBJ2-3
clone_size: NA
v_call: TRBV7-9
d_call: TRBD2
cdr3_nt: TGTGCCACTTTCTCACTAGCGGGAGATACGCAGTATTTT
cdr3_aa: CATFSLAGDTQYF

j_call: TRBJ1-6
clone_size: medium-sized
v_call: TRBV7-9
d_call: NA
cdr3_nt: TGTGCCAGCAATCGAATCGAGGGTTCACCCCTCCACTTT
cdr3_aa: CASNRIEGSPLHF

j_call: TRBJ2-7
clone_size: few
v_call: TRBV11-2
d_call: NA
cdr3_nt: TGTGCCAGCAGCTTTGCCTTGGGCTACGAGCAGTACTTC
cdr3_aa: CASSFALGYEQYF

j_call: TRBJ1-5
clone_size: many
v_call: TRBV19
d_call: TRBD1
cdr3_nt: TGTGCCAGTAGTTCGGACAGGTGGAGCAATCAGCCCCAGCATTTT
cdr3_aa: CASSSDRWSNQPQHF

j_call: TRBJ2-7
clone_size: NA
v_call: TRBV20-1
d_call: NA
cdr3_nt: TGCAGTGCTGCCCAGCACGAGCAGTACTTC
cdr3_aa: CSAAQHEQYF

j_call: TRBJ1-4
clone_size: many
v_call: TRBV9
d_call: NA
cdr3_nt: TGTGCCAGCAGCGTAGGCGGCAGATCGGAAGAAAAACTGTTTTTT
cdr3_aa: CASSVGGRSEEKLFF

j_call: TRBJ1-1
clone_size: many
v_call: TRBV6-6
d_call: NA
cdr3_nt: TGTGCCAGCAGCCCTCAACTCAGGAATGAAGCTTTCTTT
cdr3_aa: CASSPQLRNEAFF

j_call: TRBJ1-1
clone_size: few
v_call: TRBV3-1
d_call: NA
cdr3_nt: TGTGCCAGCAGCCAGGGGGACGGTGACACTGAAGCTTTCTTT
cdr3_aa: CASSQGDGDTEAFF